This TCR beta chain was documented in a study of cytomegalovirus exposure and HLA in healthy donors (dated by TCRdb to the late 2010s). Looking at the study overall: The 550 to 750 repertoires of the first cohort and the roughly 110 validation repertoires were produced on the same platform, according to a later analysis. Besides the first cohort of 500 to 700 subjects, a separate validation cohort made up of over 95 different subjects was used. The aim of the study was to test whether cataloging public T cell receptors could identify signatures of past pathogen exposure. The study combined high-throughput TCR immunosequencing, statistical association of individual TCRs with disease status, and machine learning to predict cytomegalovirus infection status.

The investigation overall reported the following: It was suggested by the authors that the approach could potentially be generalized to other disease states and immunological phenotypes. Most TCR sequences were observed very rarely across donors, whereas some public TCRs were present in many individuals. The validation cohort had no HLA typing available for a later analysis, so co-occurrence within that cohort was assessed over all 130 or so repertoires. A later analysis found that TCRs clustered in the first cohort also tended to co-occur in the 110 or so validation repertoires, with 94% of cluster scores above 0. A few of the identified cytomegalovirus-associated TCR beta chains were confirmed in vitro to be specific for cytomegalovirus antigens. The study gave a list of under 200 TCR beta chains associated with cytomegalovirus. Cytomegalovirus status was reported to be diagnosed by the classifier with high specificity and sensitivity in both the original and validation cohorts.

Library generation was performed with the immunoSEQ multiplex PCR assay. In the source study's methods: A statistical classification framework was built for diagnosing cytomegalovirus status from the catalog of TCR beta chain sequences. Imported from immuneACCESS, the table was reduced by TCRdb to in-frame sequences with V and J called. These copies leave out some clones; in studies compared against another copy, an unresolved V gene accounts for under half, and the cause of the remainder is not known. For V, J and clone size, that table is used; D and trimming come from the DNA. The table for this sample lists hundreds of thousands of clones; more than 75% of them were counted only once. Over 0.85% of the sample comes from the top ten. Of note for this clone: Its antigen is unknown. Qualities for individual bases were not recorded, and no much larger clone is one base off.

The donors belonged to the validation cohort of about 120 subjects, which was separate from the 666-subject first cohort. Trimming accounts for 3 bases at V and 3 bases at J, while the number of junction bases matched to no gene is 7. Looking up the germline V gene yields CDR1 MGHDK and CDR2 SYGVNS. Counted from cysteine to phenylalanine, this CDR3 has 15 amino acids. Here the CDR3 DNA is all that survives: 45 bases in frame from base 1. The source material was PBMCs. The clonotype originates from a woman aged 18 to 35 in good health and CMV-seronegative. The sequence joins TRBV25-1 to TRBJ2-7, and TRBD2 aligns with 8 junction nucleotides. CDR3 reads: CASSEERERDYEQYF. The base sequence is TGTGCCAGCAGTGAGGAGCGGGAGCGAGACTACGAGCAGTACTTC.